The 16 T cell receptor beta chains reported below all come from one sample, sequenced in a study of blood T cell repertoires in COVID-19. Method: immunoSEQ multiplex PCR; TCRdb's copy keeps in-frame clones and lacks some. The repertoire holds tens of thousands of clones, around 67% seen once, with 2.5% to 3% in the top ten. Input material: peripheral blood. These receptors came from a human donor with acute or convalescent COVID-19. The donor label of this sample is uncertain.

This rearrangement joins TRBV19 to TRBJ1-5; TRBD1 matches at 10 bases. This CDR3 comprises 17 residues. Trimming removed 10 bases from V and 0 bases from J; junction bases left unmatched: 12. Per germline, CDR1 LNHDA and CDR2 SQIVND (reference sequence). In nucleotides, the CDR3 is TGTGCCACCTCAGGCGGACAGGGGGTAATTAGCAATCAGCCCCAGCATTTT. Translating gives CATSGGQGVISNQPQHF.

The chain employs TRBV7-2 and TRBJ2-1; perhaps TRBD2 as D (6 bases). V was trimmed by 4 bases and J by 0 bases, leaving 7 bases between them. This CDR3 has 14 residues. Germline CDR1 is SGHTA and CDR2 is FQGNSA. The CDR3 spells CASSSTSSYNEQFF. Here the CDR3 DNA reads TGTGCCAGCAGCTCGACTAGCTCCTACAATGAGCAGTTCTTC.

CDR3 amino acids: CASSVNRGTNTGELFF. The CDR3 nucleotides read TGTGCCAGCAGCGTGAACAGGGGGACGAACACCGGGGAGCTGTTTTTT. The V call is TRBV7-6, the J call TRBJ2-2; 8 bases are a match to TRBD1. Germline loops: CDR1 SGHVS, CDR2 FNYEAQ. The CDR3 has 16 residues. Losses at the gene ends were 5 bases for V and 0 bases for J; bases not matched to a gene: 5.

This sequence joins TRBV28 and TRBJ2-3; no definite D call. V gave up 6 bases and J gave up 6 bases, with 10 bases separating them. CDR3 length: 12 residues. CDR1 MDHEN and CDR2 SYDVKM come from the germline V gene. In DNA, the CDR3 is TGTGCCAGCAGCCAGGTTGGGGATACGCAGTATTTT. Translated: CASSQVGDTQYF.

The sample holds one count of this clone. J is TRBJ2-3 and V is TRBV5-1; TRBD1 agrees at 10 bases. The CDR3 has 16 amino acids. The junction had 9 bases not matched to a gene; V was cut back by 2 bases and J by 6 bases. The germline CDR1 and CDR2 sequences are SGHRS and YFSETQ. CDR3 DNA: TGCGCCAGCAGCTTATCCGGGACAGGGGCCGGGGATACGCAGTATTTT. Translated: CASSLSGTGAGDTQYF.

In nucleotides, the CDR3 is TGTGCCAGCAGCTCCGGGACTCCAAGGGAGACCCAGTACTTC. This sequence encodes CASSSGTPRETQYF. The chain joins TRBV7-2 to TRBJ2-5, with a possible D match to TRBD2 (6 bases). Germline V lookup: CDR1 SGHTA, CDR2 FQGNSA. Trimming took off 4 bases at V and 5 bases at J, with 14 bases between the two ends. This CDR3 has 14 amino acids.

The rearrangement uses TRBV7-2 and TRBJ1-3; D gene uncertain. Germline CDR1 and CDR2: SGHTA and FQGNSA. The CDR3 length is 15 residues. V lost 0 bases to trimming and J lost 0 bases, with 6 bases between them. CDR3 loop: CASSLATDSGNTIYF. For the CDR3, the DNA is TGTGCCAGCAGCTTAGCTACAGACTCTGGAAACACCATATATTTT.

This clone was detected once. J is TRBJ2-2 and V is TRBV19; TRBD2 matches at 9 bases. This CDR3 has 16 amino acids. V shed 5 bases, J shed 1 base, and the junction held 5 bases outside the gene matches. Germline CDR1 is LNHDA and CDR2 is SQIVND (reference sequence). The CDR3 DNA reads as TGTGCCAGTAGTTTCCTAGCGGGGCAGAACACCGGGGAGCTGTTTTTT. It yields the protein CASSFLAGQNTGELFF. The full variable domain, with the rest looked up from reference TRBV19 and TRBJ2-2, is DGGITQSPKYLFRKEGQNVTLSCEQNLNHDAMYWYRQDPGQGLRLIYYSQIVNDFQKGDIAEGYSVSREKKESFPLTVTSAQKNPTAFYLCASSFLAGQNTGELFFGEGSRLTVL.

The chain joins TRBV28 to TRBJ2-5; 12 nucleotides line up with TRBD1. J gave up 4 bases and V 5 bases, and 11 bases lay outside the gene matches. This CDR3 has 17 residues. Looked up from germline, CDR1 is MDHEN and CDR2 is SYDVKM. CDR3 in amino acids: CASSPHPGTGGLETQYF. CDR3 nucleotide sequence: TGTGCCAGCAGTCCTCACCCCGGGACAGGGGGCTTAGAGACCCAGTACTTC.

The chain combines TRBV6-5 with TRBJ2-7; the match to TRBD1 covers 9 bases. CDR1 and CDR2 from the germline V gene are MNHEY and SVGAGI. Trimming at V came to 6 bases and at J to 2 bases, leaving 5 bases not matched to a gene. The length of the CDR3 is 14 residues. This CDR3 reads CASSPGQGTYEQYV. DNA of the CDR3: TGTGCCAGCAGCCCGGGACAGGGTACCTACGAGCAGTACGTC.

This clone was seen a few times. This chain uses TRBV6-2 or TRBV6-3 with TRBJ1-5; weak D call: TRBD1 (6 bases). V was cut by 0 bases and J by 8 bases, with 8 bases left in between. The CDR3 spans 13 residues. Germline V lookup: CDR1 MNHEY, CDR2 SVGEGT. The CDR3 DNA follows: TGTGCCAGCAGTTACTCGCAGGGGAAGCCCCAGCATTTT. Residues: CASSYSQGKPQHF.

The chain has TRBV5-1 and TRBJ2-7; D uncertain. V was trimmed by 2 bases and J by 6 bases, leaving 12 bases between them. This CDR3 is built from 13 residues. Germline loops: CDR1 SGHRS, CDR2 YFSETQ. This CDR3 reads CASSFAEVREQYF. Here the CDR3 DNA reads TGCGCCAGCAGCTTCGCCGAGGTACGCGAGCAGTACTTC.

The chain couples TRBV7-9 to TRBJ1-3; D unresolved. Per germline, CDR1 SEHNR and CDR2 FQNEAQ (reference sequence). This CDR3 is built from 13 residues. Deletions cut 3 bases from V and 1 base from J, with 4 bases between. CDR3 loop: CASSFYSGNTIYF. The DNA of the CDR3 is TGTGCCAGCAGCTTTTATTCTGGAAACACCATATATTTT.

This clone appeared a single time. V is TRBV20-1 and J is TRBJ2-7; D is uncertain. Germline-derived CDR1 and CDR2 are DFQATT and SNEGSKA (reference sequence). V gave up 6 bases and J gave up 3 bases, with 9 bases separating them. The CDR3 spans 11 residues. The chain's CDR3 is CSALYSYEQYV. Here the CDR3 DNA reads TGCAGTGCCCTATATAGCTACGAGCAGTACGTC.

CDR3 protein: CSVEGLAGGSGYGYTF. CDR3 sequence (DNA): TGCAGCGTTGAGGGCCTTGCGGGGGGCTCGGGCTATGGCTACACCTTC. The chain links TRBV29-1 to TRBJ1-2; possible D gene TRBD1, 6 bases. The V gene's germline CDR1 is SQVTM and CDR2 ANQGSEA. The CDR3 contains 16 residues. V dropped 3 bases and J dropped 4 bases, with 21 bases sitting between them.

This CDR3 is CASSRLQEAFF. The CDR3 coding sequence is TGTGCCAGCAGTAGATTGCAGGAAGCTTTCTTT. The chain recombines TRBV6-5 with TRBJ1-1; D gene unclear. V lost 5 bases and J 8 bases, leaving 9 bases between the germline ends. Looked up from germline, CDR1 is MNHEY and CDR2 is SVGAGI. The CDR3 covers 11 residues.